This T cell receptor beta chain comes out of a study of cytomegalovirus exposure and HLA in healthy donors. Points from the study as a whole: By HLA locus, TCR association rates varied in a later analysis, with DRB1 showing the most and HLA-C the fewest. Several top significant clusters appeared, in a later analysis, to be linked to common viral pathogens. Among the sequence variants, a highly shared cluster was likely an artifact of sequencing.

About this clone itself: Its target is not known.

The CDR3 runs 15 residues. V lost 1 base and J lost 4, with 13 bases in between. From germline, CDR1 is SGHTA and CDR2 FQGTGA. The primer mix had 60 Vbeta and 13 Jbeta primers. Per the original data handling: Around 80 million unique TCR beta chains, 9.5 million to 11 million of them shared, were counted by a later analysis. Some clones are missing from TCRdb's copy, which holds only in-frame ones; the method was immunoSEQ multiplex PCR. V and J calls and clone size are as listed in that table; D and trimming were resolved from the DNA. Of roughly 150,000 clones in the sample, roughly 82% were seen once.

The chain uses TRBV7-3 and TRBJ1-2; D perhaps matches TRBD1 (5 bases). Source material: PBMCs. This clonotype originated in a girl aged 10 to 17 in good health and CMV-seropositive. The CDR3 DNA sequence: TGTGCCAGCAGCTTAAATCCAGGGCAGGGCTATGGCTACACCTTC. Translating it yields CASSLNPGQGYGYTF.